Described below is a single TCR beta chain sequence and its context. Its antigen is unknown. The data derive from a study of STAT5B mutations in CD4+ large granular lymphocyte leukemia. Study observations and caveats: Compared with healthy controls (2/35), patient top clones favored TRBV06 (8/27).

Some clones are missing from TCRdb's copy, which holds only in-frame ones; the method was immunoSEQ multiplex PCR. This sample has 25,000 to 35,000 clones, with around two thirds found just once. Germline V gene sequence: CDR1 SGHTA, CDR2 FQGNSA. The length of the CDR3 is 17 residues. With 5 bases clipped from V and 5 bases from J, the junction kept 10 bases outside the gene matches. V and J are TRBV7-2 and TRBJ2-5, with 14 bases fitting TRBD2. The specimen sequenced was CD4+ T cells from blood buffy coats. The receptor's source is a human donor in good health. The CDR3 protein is CASSRRLAGGPTETQYF. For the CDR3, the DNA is TGTGCCAGCAGCAGGCGACTAGCGGGGGGGCCCACGGAGACCCAGTACTTC.